This section outlines one TCR beta chain sequence together with its context. Trimming removed 5 bases from V and 6 bases from J; junction bases left unmatched: 12. This CDR3 has 15 amino acids. Germline values: CDR1 SEHNR, CDR2 FQNEAQ (reference sequence). This sample was included in a study of blood T cell repertoires in COVID-19. Sequenced by immunoSEQ multiplex PCR; TCRdb stores in-frame clones only, minus some. The sample consists of 250,000 to 350,000 clones, 89% of them appearing once. The rearrangement joins TRBV7-9 to TRBJ1-2; the match to TRBD1 covers 7 bases. Sequencing input: peripheral blood. This TCR came from a woman aged 55-70 years with acute or convalescent COVID-19. The CDR3 coding sequence is TGTGCCAGCAGCGCCACGAACAGGGGAAATAATGGCTACACCTTC. It yields the protein CASSATNRGNNGYTF.